This TCR beta chain was recorded in a study of shared clonotypes between healthy human individuals. Study as a whole: Those who served as donors were a couple of women and a few men between the ages of 18 and 49.

Genomic DNA per cell subset filled all wells of several immunoSEQ plates. TCRdb's copy holds only in-frame clones and misses some; the assay was immunoSEQ multiplex PCR. The table lists about 1.1 million clones, roughly 80% of them singletons. This clone was picked up one time. Its antigen remains unknown. Findings of the study overall: Naive subsets generally exceeded memory subsets in estimated richness.

Sample: memory CD4+ T cells from PBMCs. Subset here: CD45RA-negative fraction. The sequence was obtained from a man in his late teens or twenties in good health. Some clones in this sample may be carry-over from other donors' samples.

The chain's CDR3 is CASSPGTGVTYGYTF. In DNA form, the CDR3 reads TGCGCCAGCAGCCCCGGGACAGGGGTTACCTATGGCTACACCTTC. The V gene is TRBV5-1, the J gene TRBJ1-2, with 10 bases fitting TRBD1. The V segment lost 4 bases and the J segment 4 bases; nucleotides outside the gene matches: 7. CDR1 is SGHRS, CDR2 YFSETQ, per germline. This CDR3 has 15 residues.